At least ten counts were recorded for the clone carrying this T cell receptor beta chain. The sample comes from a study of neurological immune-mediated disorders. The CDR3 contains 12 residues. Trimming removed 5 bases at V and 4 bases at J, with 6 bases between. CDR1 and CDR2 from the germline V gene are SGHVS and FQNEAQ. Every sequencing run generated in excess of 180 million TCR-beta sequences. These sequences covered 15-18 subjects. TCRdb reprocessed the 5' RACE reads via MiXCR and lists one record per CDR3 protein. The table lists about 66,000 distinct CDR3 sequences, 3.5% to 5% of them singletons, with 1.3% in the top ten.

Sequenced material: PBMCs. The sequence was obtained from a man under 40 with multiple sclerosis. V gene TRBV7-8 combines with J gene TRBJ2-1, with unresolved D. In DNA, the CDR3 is TGTGCCAGCAGCCCGGTGTACAATGAGCAGTTCTTC. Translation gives CASSPVYNEQFF. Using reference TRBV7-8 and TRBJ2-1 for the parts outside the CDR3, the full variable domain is GAGVSQSPRYKVAKRGQDVALRCDPISGHVSLFWYQQALGQGPEFLTYFQNEAQLDKSGLPSDRFFAERPEGSVSTLKIQRTQQEDSAVYLCASSPVYNEQFFGPGTRLTVL.